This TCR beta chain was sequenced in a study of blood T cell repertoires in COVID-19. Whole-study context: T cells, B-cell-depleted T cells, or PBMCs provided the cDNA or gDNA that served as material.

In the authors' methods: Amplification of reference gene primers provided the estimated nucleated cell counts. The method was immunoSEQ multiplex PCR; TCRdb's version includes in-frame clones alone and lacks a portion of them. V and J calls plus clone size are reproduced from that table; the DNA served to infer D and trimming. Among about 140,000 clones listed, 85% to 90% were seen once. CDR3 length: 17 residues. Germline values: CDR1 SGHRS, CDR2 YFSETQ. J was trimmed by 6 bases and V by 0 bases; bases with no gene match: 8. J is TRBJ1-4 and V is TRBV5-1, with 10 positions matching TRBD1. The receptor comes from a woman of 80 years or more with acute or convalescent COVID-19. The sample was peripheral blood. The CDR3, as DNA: TGCGCCAGCAGCTTGGTCCTGACAGGGGGCGGGGATGAAAAACTGTTTTTT. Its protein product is CASSLVLTGGGDEKLFF.